This entry is about one T cell receptor (beta chain). These data come from a study of blood T cell repertoires in COVID-19. Background on the study: Some COVID-19 samples were acute and others convalescent; all came from the United States, Italy and Spain. PBMCs, B-cell-depleted T cells, or T cells were the source of the cDNA or gDNA that made up the material.

Original methodology: Estimation of nucleated cell counts was performed using reference gene primer amplification. Using immunoSEQ multiplex PCR, the repertoire was profiled, and TCRdb retains in-frame clones only, with some absent. V and J calls and clone size come straight from that table; D and trimming were deduced from the DNA. The data show 84,000 or so clones, with over 80% seen just once and 15% to 20% held by the top ten. Germline CDR1 and CDR2: SGHVT and SQSDAQ. V was pared by 5 bases and J by 8 bases, with 17 bases between. This CDR3 is 14 amino acids long. The sequencing sample was made of peripheral blood. This sequence joins TRBV7-4 and TRBJ2-3; no clear D gene. This clonotype originated in an elderly man with active or convalescent COVID-19. The CDR3 spells CASSLPTPVGTQYF. The CDR3 DNA follows: TGTGCCAGCAGCCTACCTACTCCGGTTGGTACGCAGTATTTT.